The clone carrying this T cell receptor beta chain was seen at least ten times. One junction end does not reproduce the germline sequence, and a read error may be involved. This specimen belongs to a study of blood T cell repertoires in COVID-19. Study in general: The study drew acute and convalescent COVID-19 samples from the United States, Italy and Spain. PBMCs, B-cell-depleted T cells, or T cells provided the cDNA or gDNA that made up the material.

The germline V gene encodes CDR1 SSHAT and CDR2 FNYEAQ (reference sequence). The CDR3 contains 15 residues. Authors' methods: Amplified reference gene primers provided the basis for estimating nucleated cell counts. Using immunoSEQ multiplex PCR, the repertoire was profiled, and TCRdb retains in-frame clones only, with some absent. The V and J calls and clone size come from that table; D and trimming were worked out from the DNA. The sample contains 100,000 to 150,000 clones, roughly 84% of which appear only once. This chain joins TRBV7-7 and TRBJ2-5; 7 nucleotides align to TRBD2. The receptor was isolated from a woman in her 30s who had recovered from COVID-19. Sequenced: peripheral blood. Here the CDR3 DNA reads TGTGCTAGCAGCTCCACAGCAGGGAGGGGAGAGACCCAGTACTTC. This codes for CASSSTAGRGETQYF. The full variable domain, in which reference TRBV7-7 and TRBJ2-5 provide the parts outside the CDR3, is GAGVSQSPRYKVTKRGQDVTLRCDPISSHATLYWYQQALGQGPEFLTYFNYEAQPDKSGLPSDRFSAERPEGSISTLTIQRTEQRDSAMYRCASSSTAGRGETQYFGPGTRLLVL.